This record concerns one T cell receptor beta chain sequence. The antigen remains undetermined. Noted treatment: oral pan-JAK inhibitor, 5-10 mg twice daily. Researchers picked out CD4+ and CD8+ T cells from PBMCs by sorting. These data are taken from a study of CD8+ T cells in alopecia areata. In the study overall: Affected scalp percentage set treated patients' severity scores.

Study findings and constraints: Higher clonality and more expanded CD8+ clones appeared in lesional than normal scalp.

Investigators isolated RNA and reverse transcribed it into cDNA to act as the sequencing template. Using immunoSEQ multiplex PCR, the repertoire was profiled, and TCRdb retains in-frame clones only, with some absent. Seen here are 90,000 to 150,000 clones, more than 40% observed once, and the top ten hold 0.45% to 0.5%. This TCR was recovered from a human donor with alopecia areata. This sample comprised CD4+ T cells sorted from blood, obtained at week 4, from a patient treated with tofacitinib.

CDR3 nucleotide sequence: TGTGCCAGCAGCTTCCAGACGTCGAACACCATATATTTT. Translated, it gives CASSFQTSNTIYF. V and J are TRBV7-9 and TRBJ1-3, with no clear D. Germline V gene lookup returns CDR1 SEHNR and CDR2 FQNEAQ (reference sequence). This CDR3 comprises 13 residues. The germline V and J ends were trimmed by 3 bases and 7 bases, with 10 bases remaining between them.